The 14 T cell receptor beta chains in this list originate from one sample, sequenced in a study of blood T cell repertoires in COVID-19. Here immunoSEQ multiplex PCR was the method, and the copy in TCRdb shows in-frame clones only, minus some. The sample contains roughly 170,000 clones, roughly 81% of which appear only once. The sequenced sample consisted of peripheral blood. The receptors derive from a woman in her forties or fifties with COVID-19, enrolled during active disease.

The V and J genes are TRBV10-3 and TRBJ1-2, with no clear D. Germline lookup yields CDR1 ENHRY and CDR2 SYGVKD. The CDR3 sequence is 15 residues long. With 0 bases removed from V and 8 bases from J, the gap between germline ends came to 16 bases. The CDR3 sequence: CAISESEAVSGGYTF. The CDR3 DNA is TGTGCCATCAGTGAGTCGGAGGCAGTCAGCGGCGGCTACACCTTC.

This clone was seen just once. One junction end disagrees with the germline gene, perhaps due to a read error. V is TRBV6-5 and J is TRBJ1-1; 8 bases match TRBD1. The CDR3 contains 16 residues. Germline loops: CDR1 MNHEY, CDR2 SVGAGI. The CDR3 reads CASSHSSTGANTEAFF. The DNA for the CDR3 is TGTGCCAGCAGTCACTCTTCGACAGGGGCGAACACTGAAGCTTTCTTT.

J is TRBJ1-1 and V is TRBV27; possibly TRBD1 for D (5 bases). The V and J ends lost 5 bases and 2 bases respectively, with 12 bases between them. The CDR3 runs to 14 residues. The germline CDR1 and CDR2 sequences are MNHEY and SMNVEV (reference sequence). CDR3 residues: CASSTGTLNTEAFF. The CDR3 region has the DNA TGTGCCAGCAGTACCGGGACTCTAAACACTGAAGCTTTCTTT.

This sequence joins TRBV6-5 and TRBJ1-5, with 8 bases identical to TRBD1. Germline V gene sequence: CDR1 MNHEY, CDR2 SVGAGI. Losses at the gene ends were 7 bases for V and 4 bases for J; bases not matched to a gene: 9. The CDR3 has 15 amino acids. CDR3 region: CASTSDRVINQPQHF. CDR3 nucleotide sequence: TGTGCCAGCACTTCGGACAGGGTCATAAATCAGCCCCAGCATTTT.

In regard to this clone: At one end, the junction sequence differs from germline, possibly due to a read error. The V call is TRBV7-7, the J call TRBJ2-1, with 8 bases aligning to TRBD2. The CDR3 is 15 amino acids. CDR1 is SSHAT, CDR2 FNYEAQ, per germline (reference sequence). The CDR3 DNA is TGTGCTAGCAGCTTAGGGTCTAGCGGGTACAATGAGCAGTTCTTC. Its protein is CASSLGSSGYNEQFF.

This clone has a handful of counts. The V and J genes are TRBV11-3 and TRBJ2-2, with 7 bases fitting TRBD2. V trimming: 0 bases; J trimming: 9 bases; junction bases outside the gene matches: 10. Germline lookup yields CDR1 SGHNT and CDR2 YENEEA. This CDR3 has 16 amino acids. The CDR3 DNA sequence: TGTGCCAGCAGCTTAGACGGACGAGCGGGGAGTAGGGAGCTGTTTTTT. Protein: CASSLDGRAGSRELFF.

This clone has just a few counts. CDR3 amino acids: CASSLDRGSSPLHF. CDR3 coding DNA: TGTGCCAGCAGCCTGGACAGGGGTAGTTCACCCCTCCACTTT. The gene calls are TRBV3-1 (or the pseudogene TRBV3-2) and TRBJ1-6; 9 positions agree with TRBD1. Germline lookup yields CDR1 LGHDT and CDR2 YNNKEL (reference sequence). V shed 4 bases and J 9 bases; nucleotides not matched to a gene: 4. The CDR3 loop spans 14 amino acids.

V and J are TRBV7-6 and TRBJ2-2; 11 nucleotides line up with TRBD1. The CDR3 has 19 amino acids. The germline gives CDR1 SGHVS, CDR2 FNYEAQ. With 5 bases clipped from V and 5 bases from J, the junction kept 16 bases outside the gene matches. CDR3 loop: CASSRDERPGQGETGELFF. The CDR3 coding sequence is TGTGCCAGCAGCAGAGATGAAAGGCCGGGACAGGGGGAAACCGGGGAGCTGTTTTTT.

This chain connects TRBV7-9 to TRBJ2-7; a possible D gene is TRBD1 (5 bases). Trimming left V 1 base short and J 4 bases short, with 11 bases between. The CDR3 consists of 14 residues. CDR1 and CDR2 (germline): SEHNR, FQNEAQ (reference sequence). CDR3 sequence reads: CASSLGSGRYEQYF. The CDR3, as DNA: TGTGCCAGCAGCTTAGGCTCAGGGCGGTACGAGCAGTACTTC.

This chain uses TRBV5-1 with TRBJ1-1, with unresolved D. This CDR3 comprises 16 residues. Trimming cost V 4 bases and J 0 bases, with 16 bases left between them. Germline CDR1 is SGHRS and CDR2 is YFSETQ. The CDR3 DNA is TGCGCCAGCAGCCCCCCGGAGAGATCCATGAACACTGAAGCTTTCTTT. Residues: CASSPPERSMNTEAFF.

The chain links TRBV18 to TRBJ2-5; 10 nucleotides line up with TRBD1. The CDR3 runs to 14 residues. CDR1 and CDR2 from the germline V gene are KGHSH and LQKENI. The J segment lost 2 bases and the V segment lost 6 bases, leaving 3 bases of the junction unmatched. The CDR3: CASSGTGAQETQYF. The CDR3 DNA sequence: TGTGCCAGCTCCGGGACAGGGGCGCAAGAGACCCAGTACTTC.

The rearrangement joins TRBV6-2 or TRBV6-3 to TRBJ2-5, with 10 bases matching TRBD2. The J segment lost 1 base and the V segment lost 2 bases, leaving 4 bases of the junction unmatched. Germline assignment: CDR1 MNHEY and CDR2 SVGEGT. The CDR3 totals 16 residues. The CDR3, as DNA: TGTGCCAGCAGTTACGTGAGCGGGGGGGCCCAAGAGACCCAGTACTTC. This encodes CASSYVSGGAQETQYF.

In DNA form, the CDR3 reads TGTGCCAGCAGTCCTCAGGTTAAGCTAGCAATTGGCACAGATACGCAGTATTTT. Protein product: CASSPQVKLAIGTDTQYF. The V call is TRBV28, the J call TRBJ2-3; tentatively, D is TRBD2 (5 bases). V lost 5 bases, J lost 1 base, and 22 bases lay in between. The germline gives CDR1 MDHEN, CDR2 SYDVKM. This CDR3 spans 18 amino acids.

The sample holds one count of this clone. This chain uses TRBV30 with TRBJ1-1; a weak D match, TRBD1 (6 bases). Trimming took off 5 bases at V and 6 bases at J, with 13 bases between the two ends. The CDR3 loop spans 12 amino acids. Germline lookup yields CDR1 GTSNPN and CDR2 SVGIG (reference sequence). CDR3: CAWQQGSPEAFF. In nucleotides, the CDR3 is TGTGCCTGGCAGCAGGGGAGTCCTGAAGCTTTCTTT.